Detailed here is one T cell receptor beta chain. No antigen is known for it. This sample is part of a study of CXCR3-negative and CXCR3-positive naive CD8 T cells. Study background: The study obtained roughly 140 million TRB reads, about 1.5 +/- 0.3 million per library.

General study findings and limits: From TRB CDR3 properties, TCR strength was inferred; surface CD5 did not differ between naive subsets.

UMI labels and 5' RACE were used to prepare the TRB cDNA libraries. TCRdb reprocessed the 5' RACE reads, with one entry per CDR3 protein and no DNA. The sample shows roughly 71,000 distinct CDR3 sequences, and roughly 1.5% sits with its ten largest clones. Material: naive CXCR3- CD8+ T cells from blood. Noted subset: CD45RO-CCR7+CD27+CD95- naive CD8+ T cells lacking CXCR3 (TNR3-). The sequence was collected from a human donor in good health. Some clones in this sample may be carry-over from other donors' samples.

CDR3 sequence reads: CSVWDSTGIQPQHF. J is TRBJ1-5 and V is TRBV29-1; without DNA, the TCRdb call of TRBD1 cannot be checked. The CDR3 loop spans 14 amino acids. Germline V gives CDR1 SQVTM, CDR2 ANQGSEA.